The 15 T cell receptor beta chains below come from one sample, sequenced in a study of Graves' ophthalmopathy and Graves' hyperthyroidism. For repertoire sequencing, the TCR beta CDR3 regions were amplified from RNA transcripts. Amplification began with first-round RT-PCR using HTBI primers, then second-round multiplex PCR was performed. TCRdb re-derived calls from the multiplex PCR reads in MiXCR, one entry per CDR3 protein. The profile shows approximately 640,000 distinct CDR3 sequences, about 41% of them singletons. What was sequenced was peripheral blood. The receptors here all came from an adult man with Graves' ophthalmopathy.

Regarding this clonotype: The conserved closing phenylalanine or tryptophan is absent in this CDR3, likely reflecting a read error. The limits of the CDR3 on the DNA are not certain, so only TCRdb's listed CDR3 is given. The chain joins TRBV20-1 to TRBJ1-3; TRBD1 reflects the table's D call only, with no check against the DNA. CDR1 and CDR2 (germline): DFQATT, SNEGSKA (reference sequence). The CDR3 is 8 amino acids long, termini counted. The CDR3 spells CSASGANT.

This clonotype turned up a few times. The chain links TRBV19 to TRBJ2-7, with D uncertain. V was trimmed by 0 bases and J by 5 bases, leaving 14 bases between them. This CDR3 region has 15 residues. Germline V CDR1 and CDR2: LNHDA, SQIVND (reference sequence). In DNA form, the CDR3 reads TGTGCCAGTAGTATAGATTTGTCGAGGCTCAACGAGCAGTACTTC. Translating it yields CASSIDLSRLNEQYF.

This clonotype was detected a few times. The V and J genes are TRBV19 and TRBJ1-5; 8 bases map to TRBD1. Per germline, CDR1 LNHDA and CDR2 SQIVND (reference sequence). V shed 0 bases and J 3 bases; nucleotides not matched to a gene: 4. The CDR3 extends over 16 amino acids. Here the CDR3 DNA reads TGTGCCAGTAGTATAGATCCCCAGGGGGCCAATCAGCCCCAGCATTTT. It translates to CASSIDPQGANQPQHF.

The rearrangement links TRBV7-2 to TRBJ1-1, with D perhaps TRBD1 (6 bases). The CDR3 has 13 residues. Germline values: CDR1 SGHTA, CDR2 FQGNSA. V was trimmed by 4 bases and J by 10 bases, leaving 16 bases between them. The CDR3 is CASSSARGQGAFF. The CDR3 coding sequence is TGTGCCAGCAGCTCGGCTCGGGGGCAAGGAGCTTTCTTT. Filled out from reference TRBV7-2 and TRBJ1-1, the complete variable domain reads GAGVSQSPSNKVTEKGKDVELRCDPISGHTALYWYRQSLGQGLEFLIYFQGNSAPDKSGLPSDRFSAERTGGSVSTLTIQRTQQEDSAVYLCASSSARGQGAFFGQGTRLTVV.

The V gene is TRBV12-3 or TRBV12-4, the J gene TRBJ2-5; D is ambiguous. V lost 5 bases to trimming and J lost 7 bases, with 14 bases between them. This CDR3 contains 13 residues. The DNA of the CDR3 is TGTGCCAGCAGTCCCTTTACAGTTGGGACCCAGTACTTC. As protein: CASSPFTVGTQYF.

The CDR3 DNA follows: TGCAGCTTTCTCGGGAGCACCCCGCACACTGAAGCTTTCTTT. Its translation is CSFLGSTPHTEAFF. V and J are TRBV29-1 and TRBJ1-1; no clear D. The CDR3 covers 14 residues. The V gene lost 8 bases and the J gene lost 3 bases, with 19 bases spanning the gap. Germline lookup yields CDR1 SQVTM and CDR2 ANQGSEA.

Turning to this clonotype: At one end, the junction sequence differs from germline, possibly due to a read error. The J gene is TRBJ1-4, the V gene TRBV25-1, with 8 positions matching TRBD1. Germline loops: CDR1 MGHDK, CDR2 SYGVNS. The CDR3 runs to 11 residues. Here the CDR3 reads CTRQGAKKLFF. Here the CDR3 DNA reads TGTACCAGGCAGGGGGCGAAAAAACTGTTTTTT.

This rearrangement joins TRBV12-5 to TRBJ1-2, with D uncertain. CDR3 length: 13 residues. Per the germline V gene, CDR1 is LGHNT and CDR2 is FRNRAP. V was trimmed by 6 bases and J by 9 bases, leaving 17 bases between them. CDR3 loop: CASGAQTYSSYTF. DNA of the CDR3: TGTGCTAGTGGAGCACAGACCTACTCCAGCTACACCTTC. The full variable domain, with the rest looked up from reference TRBV12-5 and TRBJ1-2, is DARVTQTPRHKVTEMGQEVTMRCQPILGHNTVFWYRQTMMQGLELLAYFRNRAPLDDSGMPKDRFSAEMPDATLATLKIQPSEPRDSAVYFCASGAQTYSSYTFGSGTRLTVV.

The chain links TRBV12-3 or TRBV12-4 to TRBJ2-7; TRBD1 is a possible D gene (5 bases). With 1 base removed from V and 0 bases from J, the gap between germline ends came to 10 bases. This CDR3 is built from 15 residues. CDR3 sequence (DNA): TGTGCCAGCAGTTTAGACGCAGGGATCTCCTACGAGCAGTACTTC. The encoded protein is CASSLDAGISYEQYF.

This clonotype was recorded many times. This chain links TRBV10-2 with TRBJ1-4; D ambiguous. This CDR3 contains 16 residues. V was shortened by 6 bases and J by 4 bases, with 18 bases between the two germline ends. Germline CDR1 WSHSY, CDR2 SAAADI. DNA of the CDR3: TGCGCCAGCAGGGATTCTCCCGGGGTACTTAATGAAAAACTGTTTTTT. Protein sequence: CASRDSPGVLNEKLFF.

This clonotype was counted many times. The rearrangement joins TRBV9 to TRBJ2-6; TRBD1 is a possible D gene (6 bases). The V and J ends lost 4 bases and 4 bases respectively, with 21 bases between them. This CDR3 has 18 amino acids. Germline V gives CDR1 SGDLS, CDR2 YYNGEE. Here the CDR3 reads CASSLSGVPRAGANVLTF. The CDR3 nucleotides are TGTGCCAGCAGCTTATCAGGGGTGCCTAGGGCCGGGGCCAACGTCCTGACTTTC.

This clonotype was observed many times. The chain is built from TRBV7-2 and TRBJ1-1; no definite D call. The CDR3 covers 13 residues. The ends were cut back, 4 bases at V and 7 bases at J, with 13 bases in the middle. Germline loops: CDR1 SGHTA, CDR2 FQGNSA. The CDR3 nucleotides read TGTGCCAGCAGCTGGCAGAGGGAGCATGAAGCTTTCTTT. It specifies CASSWQREHEAFF.

This clonotype has ten or more counts. V and J are TRBV6-1 and TRBJ1-2, with TRBD1 identical over 8 bases. The CDR3 is 16 amino acids. Trimming took 1 base from V and 0 from J; bases not matched to a gene: 4. Germline lookup yields CDR1 MNHNS and CDR2 SASEGT. CDR3 protein: CASSEVRDRPNYGYTF. DNA for the CDR3: TGTGCCAGCAGTGAAGTTCGGGACAGGCCTAACTATGGCTACACCTTC.

This clonotype was recorded at least ten times. The genes are TRBV24-1 and TRBJ2-5, with D tentatively TRBD2 (6 bases). The CDR3 is made up of 12 amino acids. Trimming took 11 bases from V and 5 from J, leaving 14 bases between them. From germline, CDR1 is KGHDR and CDR2 SFDVKD. CDR3 protein: CAIARAGETQYF. CDR3 DNA sequence: TGTGCCATCGCCAGGGCGGGGGAGACCCAGTACTTC.

The sample holds a few counts of this clonotype. As DNA, the CDR3 is TGCGCCAGCAGCTTGCAGGGCCAGAACACTGAAGCTTTCTTT. Translating gives CASSLQGQNTEAFF. This rearrangement joins TRBV5-1 to TRBJ1-1; weak D call: TRBD1 (5 bases). V was pared by 1 base and J by 1 base, with 8 bases between. The germline CDR1 and CDR2 sequences are SGHRS and YFSETQ. The CDR3 contains 14 residues. Filled out from reference TRBV5-1 and TRBJ1-1, the complete variable domain reads KAGVTQTPRYLIKTRGQQVTLSCSPISGHRSVSWYQQTPGQGLQFLFEYFSETQRNKGNFPGRFSGRQFSNSRSEMNVSTLELGDSALYLCASSLQGQNTEAFFGQGTRLTVV.